These 27 T cell receptor beta chains were sequenced from one sample in a study of tumor T cells in aggressive B-cell lymphoma. The repertoire was sequenced with immunoSEQ multiplex PCR; TCRdb's copy has only in-frame clones and lacks some. The data hold 800 or so clones, with 91% observed a single time. Material: tumor tissue. The origin of the receptors is an adult with diffuse large B cell lymphoma.

This clone was seen just once. The chain employs TRBV28 and TRBJ1-1; D possibly corresponds to TRBD1 (5 bases). Germline CDR1 is MDHEN and CDR2 is SYDVKM. The CDR3 sequence is 16 residues long. Between the trimmed V and J ends, which lost 3 bases and 5 bases, there was a span of 19 bases. DNA of the CDR3: TGTGCCAGCAGTTTTTCACCCGGGGGGGAGGAAACTGAAGCTTTCTTT. Amino acid sequence: CASSFSPGGEETEAFF.

The chain links TRBV12-5 to TRBJ2-2, with 13 bases lining up with TRBD2. V gave up 7 bases and J gave up 3 bases; unmatched junction bases: 5. The CDR3 loop spans 16 amino acids. From germline, CDR1 is LGHNT and CDR2 FRNRAP. CDR3 protein: CASATTSGGYTGELFF. In nucleotides, the CDR3 is TGTGCTAGTGCCACGACTAGCGGGGGGTACACCGGGGAGCTGTTTTTT.

V gene TRBV5-1 combines with J gene TRBJ2-2; 9 bases align to TRBD2. Germline assignment: CDR1 SGHRS and CDR2 YFSETQ. The junction had 4 bases not matched to a gene; V was cut back by 0 bases and J by 4 bases. The CDR3 contains 16 residues. DNA of the CDR3: TGCGCCAGCAGCTTGGAGGTAGCGGGAGCCACCGGGGAGCTGTTTTTT. It encodes CASSLEVAGATGELFF.

The chain links TRBV14 to TRBJ2-7; 9 bases map to TRBD2. Germline lookup yields CDR1 SGHDN and CDR2 FVKESK. The CDR3 runs 15 residues. Unmatched junction bases numbered 7, after V lost 1 base and J lost 6 bases. CDR3 region: CASSQAAGGPLEQYF. CDR3 coding DNA: TGTGCCAGCAGCCAAGCAGCGGGAGGCCCCCTCGAGCAGTACTTC.

This chain uses TRBV7-2 with TRBJ1-1, with a tentative D call TRBD1 (5 bases). The CDR3 runs 14 residues. The germline V and J ends were trimmed by 9 bases and 2 bases, with 16 bases remaining between them. Germline V gene sequence: CDR1 SGHTA, CDR2 FQGNSA. DNA of the CDR3: TGTGCCAGTGGGGGGGGATACTTAAACACTGAAGCTTTCTTT. Residues: CASGGGYLNTEAFF.

This chain joins TRBV4-3 and TRBJ1-5, with unresolved D. The CDR3 sequence is 13 residues long. V was pared by 1 base and J by 4 bases, with 5 bases between. Germline V gene sequence: CDR1 LGHNA, CDR2 YSLEER. CDR3: CASSQGRNQPQHF. The CDR3 DNA reads TGCGCCAGCAGCCAAGGGAGGAATCAGCCCCAGCATTTT.

This chain uses TRBV7-3 with TRBJ2-2; D is unresolved. There are 13 residues in the CDR3. Germline CDR1 SGHTA, CDR2 FQGTGA. V lost 2 bases and J 4 bases, leaving 5 bases between the germline ends. In DNA, the CDR3 is TGTGCCAGCAGCTTAGCAGGCACCGGGGAGCTGTTTTTT. The encoded protein is CASSLAGTGELFF.

This rearrangement joins TRBV12-5 to TRBJ1-1; D is unclear. The CDR3 extends over 16 amino acids. Germline CDR1 LGHNT, CDR2 FRNRAP. V lost 5 bases and J 4 bases, leaving 20 bases between the germline ends. CDR3 sequence reads: CASGPGWPGVGTEAFF. DNA of the CDR3: TGTGCTAGTGGTCCCGGTTGGCCCGGGGTTGGCACTGAAGCTTTCTTT. The variable domain in full, completed from reference TRBV12-5 and TRBJ1-1, reads DARVTQTPRHKVTEMGQEVTMRCQPILGHNTVFWYRQTMMQGLELLAYFRNRAPLDDSGMPKDRFSAEMPDATLATLKIQPSEPRDSAVYFCASGPGWPGVGTEAFFGQGTRLTVV.

This chain uses TRBV19 with TRBJ2-7, with TRBD1 identical over 8 bases. This CDR3 has 15 residues. Losses at the gene ends were 6 bases for V and 3 bases for J; bases not matched to a gene: 10. The germline gives CDR1 LNHDA, CDR2 SQIVND (reference sequence). CDR3 sequence reads: CASSPQMTGDYEQYF. In nucleotides, the CDR3 is TGTGCCAGTAGCCCTCAAATGACAGGGGACTACGAGCAGTACTTC.

The chain employs TRBV19 and TRBJ1-4, with 9 nucleotides matching TRBD1. V was clipped by 10 bases and J by 7 bases; unmatched bases: 7. This CDR3 has 13 amino acids. In germline, CDR1 is LNHDA, CDR2 SQIVND (reference sequence). CDR3 DNA sequence: TGTGCCACCCGGGACAGGGAGAGTGAAAAACTGTTTTTT. It yields the protein CATRDRESEKLFF. Full variable domain (missing parts from reference TRBV19 and TRBJ1-4): DGGITQSPKYLFRKEGQNVTLSCEQNLNHDAMYWYRQDPGQGLRLIYYSQIVNDFQKGDIAEGYSVSREKKESFPLTVTSAQKNPTAFYLCATRDRESEKLFFGSGTQLSVL.

The J gene is TRBJ1-4, the V gene TRBV6-6; possible D gene TRBD1, 6 bases. The CDR3 contains 14 residues. CDR1 is MNHNY and CDR2 is SVGAGI in the germline V gene (reference sequence). V was shortened by 7 bases and J by 3 bases, with 12 bases between the two germline ends. In nucleotides, the CDR3 is TGTGCCAGCATTTCGGGACAATCTAATGAAAAACTGTTTTTT. Translation: CASISGQSNEKLFF.

The chain carries TRBV25-1 and TRBJ2-3; D is uncertain. This CDR3 is built from 14 residues. The germline CDR1 and CDR2 sequences are MGHDK and SYGVNS. Deletions cut 8 bases from V and 2 bases from J, with 14 bases between. In nucleotides, the CDR3 is TGTGCCAGCCAGCCGGAGATTTTCACAGATACGCAGTATTTT. Its translation: CASQPEIFTDTQYF.

J is TRBJ1-6 and V is TRBV7-6; D gene ambiguous. V was trimmed by 5 bases and J by 16 bases, leaving 15 bases between them. The CDR3 spans 12 residues. Germline CDR1 and CDR2: SGHVS and FNYEAQ. CDR3 DNA: TGTGCCAGCAGCCCCGGGTTCCTAGCTCTCCACTTT. Its translation is CASSPGFLALHF.

V and J are TRBV7-2 and TRBJ1-1; D gene ambiguous. The CDR3 is 13 amino acids. The germline V and J ends were trimmed by 1 base and 8 bases, with 11 bases remaining between them. Per germline, CDR1 SGHTA and CDR2 FQGNSA. The CDR3 DNA reads as TGTGCCAGCAGCTTAGGCGTCCACAGAGAAGCTTTCTTT. It yields the protein CASSLGVHREAFF.

V gene TRBV10-3 combines with J gene TRBJ2-7; possible D gene TRBD2, 6 bases. V dropped 10 bases and J dropped 5 bases, with 24 bases sitting between them. The CDR3 loop spans 15 amino acids. CDR1 ENHRY and CDR2 SYGVKD come from the germline V gene. CDR3 bases: TGTGCCACCAGCCTTAAGACGGGAGAGGAGAACGAGCAGTACTTC. The encoded protein is CATSLKTGEENEQYF.

The rearrangement links TRBV29-1 to TRBJ2-5; D perhaps matches TRBD2 (5 bases). With 7 bases removed from V and 5 bases from J, the gap between germline ends came to 14 bases. Germline CDR1 is SQVTM and CDR2 is ANQGSEA. The CDR3 runs to 12 residues. CDR3 protein: CSAAGRRETQYF. CDR3 coding DNA: TGCAGCGCTGCCGGACGGAGGGAGACCCAGTACTTC.

The chain is built from TRBV6-1 and TRBJ2-3, with a tentative D call TRBD2 (6 bases). The CDR3 runs to 13 residues. Germline V lookup: CDR1 MNHNS, CDR2 SASEGT. V gave up 9 bases and J gave up 6 bases, with 16 bases separating them. This CDR3 is CASHGTSRDTQYF. The CDR3 DNA is TGTGCCAGTCACGGGACTTCTCGGGATACGCAGTATTTT.

The V call is TRBV9, the J call TRBJ1-6; tentative D call: TRBD1 (5 bases). The CDR3 has 15 amino acids. Germline-derived CDR1 and CDR2 are SGDLS and YYNGEE. V gave up 3 bases and J gave up 7 bases, with 14 bases separating them. The DNA for the CDR3 is TGTGCCAGCAGCGCCCAGGGTACGCGGAATTCACCCCTCCACTTT. It translates to CASSAQGTRNSPLHF. Full variable domain (missing parts from reference TRBV9 and TRBJ1-6): DSGVTQTPKHLITATGQRVTLRCSPRSGDLSVYWYQQSLDQGLQFLIQYYNGEERAKGNILERFSAQQFPDLHSELNLSSLELGDSALYFCASSAQGTRNSPLHFGNGTRLTVT.

The chain has TRBV9 and TRBJ1-2; no clear D. The CDR3 contains 15 residues. Trimming pared 4 bases from V and 0 bases from J, leaving 13 bases between. Germline V gene data show CDR1 as SGDLS and CDR2 as YYNGEE. CDR3 in DNA: TGTGCCAGCAGCCCATACCCGGGGACTAACTATGGCTACACCTTC. It codes for CASSPYPGTNYGYTF.

This clone was counted a single time. The chain uses TRBV10-3 and TRBJ1-5; D unresolved. Germline CDR1 ENHRY, CDR2 SYGVKD. Trimming removed 4 bases at V and 3 bases at J, with 13 bases between. The CDR3 consists of 15 residues. In DNA form, the CDR3 reads TGTGCCATCAGTGCCCTACCTTTTAACAATCAGCCCCAGCATTTT. Translated: CAISALPFNNQPQHF.

The genes are TRBV15 and TRBJ2-1, with 8 bases identical to TRBD2. V was pared by 0 bases and J by 15 bases, with 7 bases of the junction left unmatched. This CDR3 is 13 amino acids long. Germline CDR1 LNHNV, CDR2 YYDKDF (reference sequence). The CDR3 DNA follows: TGTGCCACCAGCAGAGATCTGAGACTAGCGACGTTCTTC. Translated, it gives CATSRDLRLATFF.

The chain couples TRBV10-3 to TRBJ2-2; 8 bases align to TRBD1. This CDR3 spans 16 amino acids. Trimming cost V 5 bases and J 0 bases; bases outside gene matches: 5. CDR1 is ENHRY, CDR2 SYGVKD, per germline. The CDR3: CAISTGGGTNTGELFF. The DNA for the CDR3 is TGTGCCATCAGTACAGGGGGAGGTACGAACACCGGGGAGCTGTTTTTT.

CDR3 nucleotide sequence: TGTGCCAGCAGTCCCTGGGGAGGGGATAATTCACCCCTCCACTTT. It encodes CASSPWGGDNSPLHF. The chain recombines TRBV28 with TRBJ1-6; possible D gene TRBD1, 5 bases. Trimming pared 5 bases from V and 5 bases from J, leaving 13 bases between. CDR1 is MDHEN, CDR2 SYDVKM, per germline. The CDR3 contains 15 residues.

This chain links TRBV7-7 with TRBJ2-3, with D hard to call. V was pared by 5 bases and J by 6 bases, with 12 bases between. Germline lookup yields CDR1 SSHAT and CDR2 FNYEAQ (reference sequence). This CDR3 contains 13 residues. CDR3 in DNA: TGTGCCAGCAGCCCCGATTTAGTCGATACGCAGTATTTT. As protein: CASSPDLVDTQYF.

This clone was counted a single time. The chain combines TRBV4-2 with TRBJ2-3; D unresolved. V was cut by 1 base and J by 6 bases, with 14 bases left in between. The CDR3 runs to 15 residues. Per the germline V gene, CDR1 is LGHNA and CDR2 is YNFKEQ. The CDR3 nucleotides read TGTGCCAGCAGCCAAGGGTCACTACTTATGGATACGCAGTATTTT. It translates to CASSQGSLLMDTQYF.

The chain joins TRBV11-2 to TRBJ2-5; D might be TRBD1 (6 bases). V dropped 1 base and J dropped 5 bases, with 14 bases sitting between them. This CDR3 is built from 15 residues. Germline lookup yields CDR1 SGHAT and CDR2 FQNNGV. The CDR3 nucleotides read TGTGCCAGCAGCTTAGTGGGACACCCTCAGGAGACCCAGTACTTC. Translation gives CASSLVGHPQETQYF.

The chain has TRBV14 and TRBJ2-5; 11 bases line up with TRBD2. Germline-derived CDR1 and CDR2 are SGHDN and FVKESK. The V gene end was trimmed by 4 bases and the J gene end by 4 bases; junction bases not matched to a gene: 2. The CDR3 has 14 residues. The CDR3 sequence: CASSPGTSGETQYF. CDR3 nucleotides: TGTGCCAGCAGCCCAGGGACTAGCGGAGAGACCCAGTACTTC.